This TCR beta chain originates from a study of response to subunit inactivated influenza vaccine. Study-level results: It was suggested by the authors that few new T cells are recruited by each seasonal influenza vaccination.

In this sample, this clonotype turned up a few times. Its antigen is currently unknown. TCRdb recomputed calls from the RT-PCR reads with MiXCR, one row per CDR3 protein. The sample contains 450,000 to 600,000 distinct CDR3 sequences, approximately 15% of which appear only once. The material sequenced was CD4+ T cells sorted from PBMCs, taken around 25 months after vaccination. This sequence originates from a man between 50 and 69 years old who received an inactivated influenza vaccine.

This CDR3 is CASSPARGGGYGYTF. The CDR3, as DNA: TGTGCCAGCAGCCCCGCCCGGGGAGGTGGCTATGGCTACACCTTC. This chain connects TRBV6-1 to TRBJ1-2; D remains unclear. From germline, CDR1 is MNHNS and CDR2 SASEGT. With 6 bases removed from V and 4 bases from J, the gap between germline ends came to 18 bases. This CDR3 spans 15 amino acids.